This T cell receptor beta chain was documented in a study of long-term antiretroviral therapy in people with HIV. At least one PBMC sample before ART and at least two after were required. They ran version v3.0 of the immunoSEQ assay at survey level. This table comes from immunoSEQ multiplex PCR, and its TCRdb copy is limited to in-frame clones, with some not included. This sample has 20,000 to 25,000 clones, with 70% to 90% found just once. This CDR3 is built from 13 residues. CDR1 is LNHDA and CDR2 is SQIVND in the germline V gene (reference sequence). V dropped 8 bases and J dropped 7 bases, with 14 bases sitting between them.

The sample consisted of unsorted PBMCs, taken 1.9 years after starting antiretroviral therapy. The chain combines TRBV19 with TRBJ1-4; D call uncertain. This TCR was sampled from a woman aged 25 to 45 with HIV. This chain's CDR3 is CASCQRPAEKLFF. The CDR3 region has the DNA TGTGCCAGTTGCCAAAGGCCGGCTGAAAAACTGTTTTTT.